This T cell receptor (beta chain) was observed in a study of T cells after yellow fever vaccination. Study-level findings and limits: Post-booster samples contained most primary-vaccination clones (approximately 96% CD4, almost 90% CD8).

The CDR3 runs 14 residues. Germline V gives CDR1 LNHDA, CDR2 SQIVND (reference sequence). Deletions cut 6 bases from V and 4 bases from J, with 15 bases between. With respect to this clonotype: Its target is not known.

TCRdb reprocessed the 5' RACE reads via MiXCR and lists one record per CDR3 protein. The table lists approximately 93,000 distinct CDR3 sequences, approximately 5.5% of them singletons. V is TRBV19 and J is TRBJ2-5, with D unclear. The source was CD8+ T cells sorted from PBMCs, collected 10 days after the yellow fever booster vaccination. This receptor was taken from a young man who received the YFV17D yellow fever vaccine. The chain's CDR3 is CASRDITVGETQYF. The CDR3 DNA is TGTGCCAGTAGAGATATAACGGTCGGAGAGACCCAGTACTTC.